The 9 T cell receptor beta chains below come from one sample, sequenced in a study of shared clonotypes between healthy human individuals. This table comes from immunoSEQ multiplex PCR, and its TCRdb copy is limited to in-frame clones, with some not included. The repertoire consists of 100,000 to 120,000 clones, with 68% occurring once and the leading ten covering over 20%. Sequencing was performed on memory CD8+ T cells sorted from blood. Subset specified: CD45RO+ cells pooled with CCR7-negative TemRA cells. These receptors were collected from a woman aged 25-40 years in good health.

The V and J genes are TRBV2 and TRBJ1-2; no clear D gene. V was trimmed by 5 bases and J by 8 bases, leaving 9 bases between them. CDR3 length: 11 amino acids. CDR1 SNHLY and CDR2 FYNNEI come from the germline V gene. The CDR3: CASSPVDGYTF. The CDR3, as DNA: TGTGCCAGCAGTCCGGTAGACGGCTACACCTTC.

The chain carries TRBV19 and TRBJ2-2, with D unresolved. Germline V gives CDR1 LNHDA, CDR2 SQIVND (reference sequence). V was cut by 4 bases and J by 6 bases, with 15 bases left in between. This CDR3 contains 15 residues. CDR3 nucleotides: TGTGCCAGTAGTAGGATGGGATTCGATTCCGGGGAGCTGTTTTTT. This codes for CASSRMGFDSGELFF.

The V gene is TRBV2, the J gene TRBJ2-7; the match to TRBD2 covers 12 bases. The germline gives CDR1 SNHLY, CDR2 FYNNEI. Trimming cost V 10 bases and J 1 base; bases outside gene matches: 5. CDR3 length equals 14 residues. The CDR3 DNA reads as TGTGCCACCACAGGACTAGCGGGGTCCTACGAGCAGTACTTC. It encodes CATTGLAGSYEQYF.

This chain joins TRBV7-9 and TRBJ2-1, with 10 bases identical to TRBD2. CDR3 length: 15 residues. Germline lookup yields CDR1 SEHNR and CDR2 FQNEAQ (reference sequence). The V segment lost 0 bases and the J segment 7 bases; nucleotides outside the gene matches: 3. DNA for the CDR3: TGTGCCAGCAGCTTAGCGCTAGCGGGGGATAATGAGCAGTTCTTC. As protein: CASSLALAGDNEQFF. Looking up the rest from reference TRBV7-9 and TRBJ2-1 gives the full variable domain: DTGVSQNPRHKITKRGQNVTFRCDPISEHNRLYWYRQTLGQGPEFLTYFQNEAQLEKSRLLSDRFSAERPKGSFSTLEIQRTEQGDSAMYLCASSLALAGDNEQFFGPGTRLTVL.

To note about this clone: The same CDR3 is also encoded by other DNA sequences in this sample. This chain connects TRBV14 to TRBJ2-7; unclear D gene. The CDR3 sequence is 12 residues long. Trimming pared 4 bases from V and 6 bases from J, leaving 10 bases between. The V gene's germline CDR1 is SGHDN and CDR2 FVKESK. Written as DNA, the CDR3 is TGTGCCAGCAGCCTCATTGGGATCGAGCAGTACTTC. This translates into CASSLIGIEQYF.

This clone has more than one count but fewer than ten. The CDR3 loop is CASSEFGEGRPDTQYF. CDR3 bases: TGTGCCAGCAGCGAGTTCGGGGAGGGCCGGCCAGATACGCAGTATTTT. The chain couples TRBV9 to TRBJ2-3; 7 nucleotides match TRBD2. The CDR3 runs 16 residues. Trimming took 3 bases from V and 4 from J; bases not matched to a gene: 11. Germline CDR1 and CDR2: SGDLS and YYNGEE.

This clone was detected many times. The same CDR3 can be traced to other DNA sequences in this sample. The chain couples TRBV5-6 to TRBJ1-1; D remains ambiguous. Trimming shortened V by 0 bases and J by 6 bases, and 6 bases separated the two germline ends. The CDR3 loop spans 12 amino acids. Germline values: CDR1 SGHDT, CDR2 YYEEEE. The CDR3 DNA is TGTGCCAGCAGCTTGGGGGAGGCTGAAGCTTTCTTT. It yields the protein CASSLGEAEAFF.

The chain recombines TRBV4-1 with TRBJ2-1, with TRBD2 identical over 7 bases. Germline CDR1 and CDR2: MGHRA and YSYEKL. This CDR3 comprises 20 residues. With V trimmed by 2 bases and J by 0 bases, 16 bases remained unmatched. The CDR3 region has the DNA TGCGCCAGCAGCCAACCGATAAAGTCTAGCGGCCTGAGCTCCTACAATGAGCAGTTCTTC. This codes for CASSQPIKSSGLSSYNEQFF.

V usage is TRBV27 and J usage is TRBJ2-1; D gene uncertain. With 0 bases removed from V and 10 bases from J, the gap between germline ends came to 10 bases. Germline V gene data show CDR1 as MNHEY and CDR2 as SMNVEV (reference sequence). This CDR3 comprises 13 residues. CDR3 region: CASSLSGYGEQFF. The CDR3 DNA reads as TGTGCCAGCAGTTTATCAGGTTACGGGGAGCAGTTCTTC.